The rows below give T cell receptor beta chains drawn from one sample of a study of cytomegalovirus exposure and HLA in healthy donors. Assay used: immunoSEQ multiplex PCR; TCRdb lists only in-frame clones, some missing. The sample includes around 150,000 clones, roughly 75% seen only once; the top ten take over 1.1%. The specimen sequenced was PBMCs. The receptors originated from a man younger than 30 in good health and CMV-seronegative. Both conserved end residues are part of each CDR3. The D gene is left open where the match is weak.

- TRBJ2-1 TRBV9 CASSVRLGTNEQFF
TRBD1 TRBJ2-1 TRBV5-1 CASSLFRQGNNEQFF
- TRBJ2-2 TRBV4-3 CASSPRGSGELFF
TRBD1 TRBJ1-6 TRBV5-4 CASSSPGTGKDSPLHF
TRBD2 TRBJ2-1 TRBV5-1 CASSTGLAGGKQFF
- TRBJ1-5 TRBV10-3 CAIGRDNQPQHF
- TRBJ1-5 TRBV7-8 CASSLERAGPNQPQHF
- TRBJ2-7 TRBV28 CASSSTNLGGYEQYF
TRBD2 TRBJ2-3 TRBV6-5 CASSTAGVYTQYF
TRBD1 TRBJ1-2 TRBV27 CASSWGQGANYGYTF
TRBD1 TRBJ2-7 TRBV19 CASSMRDRGNYEQYF
TRBD2 TRBJ2-4 TRBV14 CASPPSGNAAKNIQYF
- TRBJ2-1 TRBV7-8 CASSFTSGEQFF
TRBD2 TRBJ2-4 TRBV4-3 CASSQDGTRGGIQYF
TRBD2 TRBJ2-1 TRBV5-1 CASVSGDSYNEQFF
- TRBJ2-7 TRBV5-6 CASSLNFYEQYF
TRBD1 TRBJ1-1 TRBV6-6 CASSTGAGAFF
- TRBJ2-1 TRBV2 CASSNRDPNEQFF
- TRBJ1-3 TRBV25-1 CASSEPGGSTIYF
TRBD2 TRBJ2-1 TRBV19 CASTRQLRGDNEQFF
TRBD1 TRBJ1-3 TRBV28 CASSPDRVSGNTIYF
TRBD2 TRBJ2-1 TRBV7-2 CASSFLLAGGNEQFF
TRBD2 TRBJ2-7 TRBV27 CASSPGTSGAFQYEQYF
TRBD2 TRBJ2-1 TRBV10-3 CAIRLAGGPYNEQFF
TRBD2 TRBJ2-1 TRBV27 CASSLRLAGGGNEQFF
- TRBJ2-1 TRBV29-1 CSARRSGQGSSYNEQFF
TRBD1 TRBJ1-1 TRBV7-9 CASDSQGDTEAFF